These T cell receptor beta chains were read from a single sample in a study of follicular helper T cells after annual influenza vaccination. Clones were sequenced by immunoSEQ multiplex PCR, and TCRdb holds only the in-frame ones, with some missing. Among about 14,000 clones listed, just under 85% were seen once. The sequencing here drew on CXCR5- memory CD4+ T cells sorted from blood, taken on the day of influenza vaccination. Receptor source: an adult who received the influenza vaccine. Each CDR3 is given with its conserved first and last residue. D genes are given only for firm matches. Rows may omit the clone size; those that give it use once, few, many or a size class.

TRBJ1-5,TRBD1,TRBV29-1,13,NA,CSAGTGPNQPQHF,TGCAGCGCCGGGACAGGGCCTAATCAGCCCCAGCATTTT
TRBJ2-7,TRBD2,TRBV28,14,NA,CASGRGGTGYEQYF,TGTGCCAGCGGGCGGGGGGGTACCGGGTACGAGCAGTACTTC
TRBJ1-3,TRBD1,TRBV18,14,NA,CASSTGGGRDTIYF,TGTGCCAGCTCAACAGGGGGCGGCCGGGACACCATATATTTT
TRBJ2-7,NA,TRBV7-9,12,NA,CASSLIGYEQYF,TGTGCCAGCAGCTTAATAGGGTACGAGCAGTACTTC
TRBJ1-2,NA,TRBV5-1,15,NA,CASSLDRGRNYGYTF,TGCGCCAGCAGCTTGGATCGGGGTCGGAACTATGGCTACACCTTC
TRBJ2-5,NA,TRBV7-2,15,NA,CASSLVPLLEETQYF,TGTGCCAGCAGCTTAGTGCCCCTACTGGAAGAGACCCAGTACTTC
TRBJ2-3,NA,TRBV5-6,14,NA,CASSLGVRGDTQYF,TGTGCCAGCAGCTTGGGGGTCCGCGGGGATACGCAGTATTTT
TRBJ1-3,NA,TRBV30,13,NA,CAWSSHSGNTIYF,TGTGCCTGGAGTTCTCATTCTGGAAACACCATATATTTT
TRBJ1-2,NA,TRBV7-9,12,few,CASSTQARGYTF,TGTGCCAGCAGTACACAAGCCCGGGGCTACACCTTC
TRBJ1-2,TRBD1,TRBV4-3,14,NA,CASSQDPGGDGYTF,TGCGCCAGCAGCCAAGATCCAGGGGGCGACGGCTACACCTTC
TRBJ1-2,NA,TRBV5-1,15,NA,CASSSSLAALYGYTF,TGCGCCAGCAGCTCCTCACTAGCGGCGCTGTATGGCTACACCTTC
TRBJ1-6,NA,TRBV30,12,few,CAWSQSNSPLHF,TGTGCCTGGAGCCAGAGTAATTCACCCCTCCACTTT
TRBJ2-7,TRBD2,TRBV4-1,16,NA,CASSPGLAGGRREQYF,TGCGCCAGCAGCCCGGGACTAGCGGGGGGGCGGCGGGAGCAGTACTTC
TRBJ2-7,TRBD2,TRBV7-2,16,NA,CASSTPGSGGAYEQYF,TGTGCCAGCAGCACCCCAGGGAGCGGGGGGGCTTACGAGCAGTACTTC
TRBJ1-5,NA,TRBV28,14,NA,CASSLSGSNQPQHF,TGTGCCAGCAGTTTGTCCGGGAGCAATCAGCCCCAGCATTTT
TRBJ2-2,NA,TRBV6-1,11,NA,CASSPQGELFF,TGTGCCAGCAGTCCTCAGGGGGAGCTGTTTTTT
TRBJ1-1,NA,TRBV10-3,13,NA,CAISERPNTEAFF,TGTGCCATCAGTGAGCGGCCGAACACTGAAGCTTTCTTT
TRBJ1-2,TRBD1,TRBV16,17,NA,CASSQLRRDRGNYGYTF,TGTGCCAGCAGCCAATTGCGAAGGGACAGGGGAAACTATGGCTACACCTTC
TRBJ2-1,NA,TRBV2,13,NA,CASKRVSGNEQFF,TGTGCCAGCAAGCGGGTCTCAGGGAATGAGCAGTTCTTC
TRBJ2-1,TRBD2,TRBV7-2,15,NA,CASSLGTSGYNEQFF,TGTGCCAGCAGCCTGGGGACTAGCGGCTACAATGAGCAGTTCTTC
TRBJ1-1,NA,TRBV7-2,15,NA,CASSRKSFLNTEAFF,TGTGCCAGCAGCCGTAAAAGCTTCCTGAACACTGAAGCTTTCTTT
TRBJ2-7,NA,TRBV12-2,13,few,CASLRGGSYEQYF,TGTGCAAGTCTTCGCGGGGGCTCCTACGAGCAGTACTTC
TRBJ1-3,NA,TRBV6-5,15,NA,CASSQDRFSGNTIYF,TGTGCCAGCAGCCAAGACAGGTTCTCTGGAAACACCATATATTTT
TRBJ2-7,TRBD2,TRBV14,15,NA,CASSQDGRGSYEQYF,TGTGCCAGCAGCCAAGATGGGAGGGGCTCTTACGAGCAGTACTTC
TRBJ2-2,NA,TRBV15,13,NA,CATSRDFGGELFF,TGTGCCACCAGCAGAGATTTTGGCGGGGAGCTGTTTTTT
TRBJ2-3,TRBD2,TRBV27,17,NA,CASSLVAGGSGTDTQYF,TGTGCCAGCAGTTTAGTAGCGGGGGGTAGCGGCACAGATACGCAGTATTTT